Reported below is one TCR beta chain. This entry belongs to a study of shared clonotypes between healthy human individuals. Some clones are missing from TCRdb's copy, which holds only in-frame ones; the method was immunoSEQ multiplex PCR. Of hundreds of thousands of clones listed, 73% are singletons. The CDR3 runs to 14 residues. Germline V gene data show CDR1 as MDHEN and CDR2 as SYDVKM. Trimming pared 3 bases from V and 0 bases from J, leaving 8 bases between. Sequencing was carried out using memory CD4+ T cells sorted from blood. Described subset: CD45RA-negative fraction. The V and J genes are TRBV28 and TRBJ1-1, with a tentative D call TRBD1 (5 bases). The receptor comes from a woman in her twenties or thirties in good health. CDR3 region: CASSFGRVNTEAFF. CDR3 DNA: TGTGCCAGCAGTTTTGGCAGGGTGAACACTGAAGCTTTCTTT. The variable domain in full, with the rest retrieved from reference TRBV28 and TRBJ1-1, is DVKVTQSSRYLVKRTGEKVFLECVQDMDHENMFWYRQDPGLGLRLIYFSYDVKMKEKGDIPEGYSVSREKKERFSLILESASTNQTSMYLCASSFGRVNTEAFFGQGTRLTVV.